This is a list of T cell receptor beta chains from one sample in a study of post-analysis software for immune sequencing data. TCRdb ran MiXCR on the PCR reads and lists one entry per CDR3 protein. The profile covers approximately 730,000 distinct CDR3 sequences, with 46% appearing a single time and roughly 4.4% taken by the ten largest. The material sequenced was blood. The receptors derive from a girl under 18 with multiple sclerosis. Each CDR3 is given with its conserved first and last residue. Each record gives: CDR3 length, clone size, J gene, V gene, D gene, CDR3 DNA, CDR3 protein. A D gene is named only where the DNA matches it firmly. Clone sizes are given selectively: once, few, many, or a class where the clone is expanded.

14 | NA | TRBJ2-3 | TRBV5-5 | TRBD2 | TGTGCCAGCAGGGTCGGAGCGGGAGTGGATACGCAGTATTTT | CASRVGAGVDTQYF
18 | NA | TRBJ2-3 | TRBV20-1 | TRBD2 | TGCAGTGCTAGAGATTCGGCTAGCGGGAGTCGGCGGTCAGATACGCAGTATTTT | CSARDSASGSRRSDTQYF
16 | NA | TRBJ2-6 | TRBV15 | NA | TGTGCCACCAGCAGAGATCGGGGGCTTGGGGCCAACGTCCTGACTTTC | CATSRDRGLGANVLTF
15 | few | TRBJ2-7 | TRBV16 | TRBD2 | TGTGCCAGCAGCCACTACGTTAGCGGGAGAGACGAGCAGTACTTC | CASSHYVSGRDEQYF
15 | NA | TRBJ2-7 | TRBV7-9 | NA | TGTGCCAGCAGCTTAGGAGGTGATAGGTCCTACGAGCAGTACTTC | CASSLGGDRSYEQYF
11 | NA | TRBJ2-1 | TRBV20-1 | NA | TGCAGTGCTCCATCGGGAGTTGAGCAGTTCTTC | CSAPSGVEQFF
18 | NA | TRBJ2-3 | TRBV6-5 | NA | TGTGCCAGCAGTTACTCGACGCTGAACGGAGTGAGCACAGATACGCAGTATTTT | CASSYSTLNGVSTDTQYF
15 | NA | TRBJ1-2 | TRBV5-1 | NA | TGCGCCAGCAGCTTGGACGGGGCTGGGTCCTATGGCTACACCTTC | CASSLDGAGSYGYTF
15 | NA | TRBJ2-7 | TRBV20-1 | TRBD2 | TGCAGTGCTAGAACCTGGACTAGCGGGAAGTACGAGCAGTACTTC | CSARTWTSGKYEQYF
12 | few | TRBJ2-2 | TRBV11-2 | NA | TGTGCCAGCAGCTTCTACACCGGGGAGCTGTTTTTT | CASSFYTGELFF
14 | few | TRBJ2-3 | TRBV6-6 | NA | TGTGCCAGCAGTTACCGACCCAGCACAGATACGCAGTATTTT | CASSYRPSTDTQYF
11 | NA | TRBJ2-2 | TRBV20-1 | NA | TGCAGTGCCGACTGGGCCGGGGAGCTGTTTTTT | CSADWAGELFF
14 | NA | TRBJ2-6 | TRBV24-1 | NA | TGTGCCACCAGTGATGCGTTTGGGGCCAACGTCCTGACTTTC | CATSDAFGANVLTF
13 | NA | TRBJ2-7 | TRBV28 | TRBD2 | TGTGCCAGTGGTAGCGGGAGCCCTTACGAGCAGTACTTC | CASGSGSPYEQYF